The clone carrying this TCR beta chain was seen only once. In the original workflow: Counts of nucleated cells, estimated from reference gene primer amplification, were obtained. The table came from immunoSEQ multiplex PCR; TCRdb's copy has only in-frame clones and leaves some out. The V and J calls and clone size are taken from that table; D and trimming were inferred from the DNA. The sample lists 300,000 to 400,000 clones, 89% seen once, with approximately 3% in the top ten. The entry originates in a study of blood T cell repertoires in COVID-19. Study-wide background: Sites in the United States, Italy and Spain provided acute and convalescent COVID-19 samples. The cDNA or gDNA used as material had been derived from T cells, B-cell-depleted T cells, or PBMCs.

While infection was still active, Seattle patients were enrolled and then followed longitudinally. The CDR3 covers 17 residues. From germline, CDR1 is SGHVS and CDR2 FNYEAQ. Losses at the gene ends were 4 bases for V and 2 bases for J; bases not matched to a gene: 11. This clonotype was obtained from a young woman with COVID-19, enrolled during active disease. This chain joins TRBV7-6 and TRBJ1-3, with TRBD1 identical over 7 bases. The sequenced sample consisted of peripheral blood. CDR3 loop: CASSSTGRITPGNTIYF. DNA for the CDR3: TGTGCCAGCAGCTCGACAGGGAGAATAACTCCTGGAAACACCATATATTTT.